The sequence of this TCR beta chain was determined in a study of cytomegalovirus exposure and HLA in healthy donors. Details on this clone: Its antigen remains unidentified.

Study-wide points: Cytomegalovirus-associated status was assigned to 164 TCR beta chains.

There are 13 residues in the CDR3. CDR1 SGHRS and CDR2 YFSETQ come from the germline V gene. Unmatched junction bases numbered 3, after V lost 4 bases and J lost 3 bases. PCR amplification relied on 60 Vbeta primers (plus 13 Jbeta primers). Profiling relied on immunoSEQ multiplex PCR, and the TCRdb table lists in-frame clones only, not all of them. In all, the sample yields around 190,000 clones. The sequence came from a woman younger than 45 in good health and CMV-seropositive. This sequence joins TRBV5-1 and TRBJ2-7; 8 bases match TRBD1. Sequencing used PBMCs. The chain's CDR3 is CASSKDRVYEQYF. The CDR3, as DNA: TGCGCCAGCAGCAAGGACAGGGTCTACGAGCAGTACTTC.